This T cell receptor beta chain was sequenced in a study of cytomegalovirus exposure and HLA in healthy donors. The CDR3 runs to 14 residues. CDR1 and CDR2 (germline): SEHNR, FQNEAQ (reference sequence). With regard to this clone: What it binds is unknown.

Study observations and caveats: Most sequenced TCRs were rare (though some public TCRs occurred in many donors). Later analysis showed TCR association rates varying by HLA locus, highest for DRB1 and lowest for HLA-C. The authors judged a highly shared variant cluster likely a sequencing artifact.

PCR primers comprised 60 Vbeta and 13 Jbeta primers. Libraries were prepared by immunoSEQ multiplex PCR; TCRdb keeps only in-frame clonotypes and omits some of them. Its clone listing holds some 130,000 clones. This sequence joins TRBV7-9 and TRBJ2-5; TRBD1 matches 10 bases. The better agreement between TRBJ2-7 and the DNA end casts doubt on the J call. The sequenced sample was PBMCs. This TCR was sampled from a man aged 18 to 35 in good health and CMV-seronegative. As DNA, the CDR3 is TGTGCCAGCAGCTGGAAGGGACAGGGGTCCGAGCAGTACTTC. Translated: CASSWKGQGSEQYF.